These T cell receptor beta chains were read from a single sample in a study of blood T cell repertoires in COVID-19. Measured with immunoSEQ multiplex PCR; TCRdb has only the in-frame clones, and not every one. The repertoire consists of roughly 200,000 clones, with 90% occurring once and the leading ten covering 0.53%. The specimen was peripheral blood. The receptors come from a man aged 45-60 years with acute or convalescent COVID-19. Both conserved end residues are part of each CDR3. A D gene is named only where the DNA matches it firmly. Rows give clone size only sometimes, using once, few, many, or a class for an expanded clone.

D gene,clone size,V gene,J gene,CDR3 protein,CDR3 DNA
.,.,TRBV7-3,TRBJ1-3,CASSLQGLSGNTIYF,TGTGCCAGCAGCTTACAGGGTCTCTCTGGAAACACCATATATTTT
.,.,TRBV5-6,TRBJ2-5,CASSPGVGRETQYF,TGTGCCAGCAGCCCGGGGGTAGGGAGAGAGACCCAGTACTTC
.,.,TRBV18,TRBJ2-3,CASSLNRERTDTQYF,TGTGCCAGCTCATTAAACAGGGAGAGGACAGATACGCAGTATTTT
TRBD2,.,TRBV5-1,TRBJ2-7,CASRGSGTNEQYF,TGCGCCAGCAGAGGTAGCGGGACTAACGAGCAGTACTTC
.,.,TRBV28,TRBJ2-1,CATLTGSYNEQFF,TGTGCCACATTGACAGGATCCTACAATGAGCAGTTCTTC
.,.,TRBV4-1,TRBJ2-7,CASSRFSQGRLSYEQYF,TGCGCCAGCAGCCGTTTCTCTCAGGGGCGCCTTTCCTACGAGCAGTACTTC
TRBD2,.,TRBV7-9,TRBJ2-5,CASLKLAGRQETQYF,TGTGCCAGTCTTAAACTAGCGGGCCGTCAAGAGACCCAGTACTTC
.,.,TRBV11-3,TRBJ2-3,CASSPTRGSTDTQYF,TGTGCCAGCAGCCCCACGCGGGGTAGCACAGATACGCAGTATTTT
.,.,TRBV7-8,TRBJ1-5,CASSAGGGGASNQPQHF,TGTGCCAGCAGCGCCGGGGGGGGAGGGGCGAGCAATCAGCCCCAGCATTTT
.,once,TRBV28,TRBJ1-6,CASSVVQVYNSPLHF,TGTGCCAGCAGTGTGGTACAGGTTTATAATTCACCCCTCCACTTT
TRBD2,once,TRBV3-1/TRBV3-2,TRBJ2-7,CASSRSPRTSDSYEQYF,TGTGCCAGCAGCCGATCCCCTCGGACTAGCGACTCCTACGAGCAGTACTTC
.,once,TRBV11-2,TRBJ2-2,CASARGLANTGELFF,TGTGCCAGCGCCCGTGGTCTAGCGAACACCGGGGAGCTGTTTTTT
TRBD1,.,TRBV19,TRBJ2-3,CASTTGLADTQYF,TGTGCCAGTACGACAGGGTTGGCAGATACGCAGTATTTT
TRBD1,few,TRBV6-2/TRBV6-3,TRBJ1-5,CASSSGTDQPQHF,TGTGCCAGCAGTTCCGGGACAGATCAGCCCCAGCATTTT
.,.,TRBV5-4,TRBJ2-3,CASSSVAGPDTQYF,TGTGCCAGCAGCTCGGTGGCAGGGCCAGATACGCAGTATTTT
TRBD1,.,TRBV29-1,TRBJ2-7,CSVITGQGAREQYF,TGCAGCGTTATAACAGGACAGGGGGCAAGAGAGCAGTACTTC
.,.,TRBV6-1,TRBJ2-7,CASSDLVYPYEQYF,TGTGCCAGCAGTGATCTAGTATACCCCTACGAGCAGTACTTC
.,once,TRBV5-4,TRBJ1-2,CASSRGQENYGYTF,TGTGCCAGCAGCCGAGGACAAGAAAACTATGGCTACACCTTC
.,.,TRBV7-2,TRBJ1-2,CASSLGSRQALLVGYTF,TGTGCCAGCAGCTTAGGGAGTCGACAGGCCCTCCTGGTCGGCTACACCTTC
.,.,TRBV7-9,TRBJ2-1,CASSYGGSYNEQFF,TGTGCCAGCAGCTACGGGGGTTCCTACAATGAGCAGTTCTTC
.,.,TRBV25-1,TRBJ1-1,CASRGGFTEAFF,TGTGCCAGCAGGGGAGGCTTTACTGAAGCTTTCTTT
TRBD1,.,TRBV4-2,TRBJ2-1,CASSRNRGGEQFF,TGTGCCAGCAGCCGAAACAGGGGTGGCGAGCAGTTCTTC
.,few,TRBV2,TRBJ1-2,CASSGLKQSNYGYTF,TGTGCCAGCAGTGGACTAAAACAGAGCAACTATGGCTACACCTTC
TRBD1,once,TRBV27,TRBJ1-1,CASSDRVGAEAFF,TGTGCCAGCAGTGACAGGGTAGGGGCTGAAGCTTTCTTT
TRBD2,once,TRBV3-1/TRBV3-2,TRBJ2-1,CASRAGGPNEQFF,TGTGCCAGCAGAGCGGGAGGGCCCAATGAGCAGTTCTTC
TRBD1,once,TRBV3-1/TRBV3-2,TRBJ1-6,CASSPQGPSPLHF,TGTGCCAGCAGTCCACAGGGGCCTTCACCCCTCCACTTT
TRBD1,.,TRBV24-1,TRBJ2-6,CATSENRDRGTGANVLTF,TGTGCCACCAGTGAGAATCGGGACAGGGGTACTGGGGCCAACGTCCTGACTTTC
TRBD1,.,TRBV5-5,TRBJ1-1,CASSLPGGSIGTEAFF,TGTGCCAGCAGCTTGCCAGGGGGCTCTATTGGCACTGAAGCTTTCTTT
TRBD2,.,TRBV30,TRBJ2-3,CAWSGVAGASTDTQYF,TGTGCCTGGAGTGGGGTAGCGGGGGCTAGCACAGATACGCAGTATTTT
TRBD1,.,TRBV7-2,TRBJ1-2,CASSPTTGENYGYTF,TGTGCCAGCAGCCCCACGACAGGGGAAAACTATGGCTACACCTTC
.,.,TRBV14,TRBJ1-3,CASSQLTSGNTIYF,TGTGCCAGCAGCCAACTAACGAGTGGAAACACCATATATTTT
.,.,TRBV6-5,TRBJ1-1,CASSPTTENTEAFF,TGTGCCAGCAGTCCCACGACAGAGAACACTGAAGCTTTCTTT
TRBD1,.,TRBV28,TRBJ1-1,CASRLGQSEAFF,TGTGCCAGCAGACTGGGACAGTCAGAAGCTTTCTTT
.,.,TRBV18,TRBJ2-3,CASSPPAASTDTQYF,TGTGCCAGCTCACCACCGGCCGCTAGCACAGATACGCAGTATTTT
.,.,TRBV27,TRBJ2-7,CASSLQDTYEQYF,TGTGCCAGCAGTCTACAGGACACCTACGAGCAGTACTTC
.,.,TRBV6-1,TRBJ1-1,CASSEYRVREGEAFF,TGTGCCAGCAGTGAATACCGCGTTAGGGAGGGTGAAGCTTTCTTT
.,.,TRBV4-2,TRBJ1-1,CASSQTGQNTEAFF,TGTGCCAGCAGCCAAACAGGCCAGAACACTGAAGCTTTCTTT
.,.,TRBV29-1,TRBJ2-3,CSVARGLSTDTQYF,TGCAGCGTTGCGCGGGGGCTCAGCACAGATACGCAGTATTTT
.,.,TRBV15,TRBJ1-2,CATSRDRGDYGYTF,TGTGCCACCAGCAGGGACAGAGGGGACTATGGCTACACCTTC
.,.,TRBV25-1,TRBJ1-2,CASSGTGLGYYGYTF,TGTGCCAGCAGTGGCACAGGGTTAGGCTACTATGGCTACACCTTC
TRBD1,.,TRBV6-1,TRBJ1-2,CASSEWGTGVGYTF,TGTGCCAGCAGTGAATGGGGGACAGGGGTAGGCTACACCTTC
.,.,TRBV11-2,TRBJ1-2,CASSLDRRTTNYGYTF,TGTGCCAGCAGCTTAGATAGGAGGACTACTAACTATGGCTACACCTTC
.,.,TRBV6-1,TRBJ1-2,CASSGTAEGFWDLGVGYTF,TGTGCCAGCAGTGGTACCGCGGAGGGGTTTTGGGACCTTGGGGTTGGCTACACCTTC
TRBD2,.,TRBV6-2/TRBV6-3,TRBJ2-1,CASSYTGLVYEQFF,TGTGCCAGCAGTTACACGGGACTAGTCTATGAGCAGTTCTTC